This TCR beta chain was found in a study of blood T cell repertoires in COVID-19. Study context: COVID-19 samples collected from the United States, Italy and Spain covered acute and convalescent phases.

The method was immunoSEQ multiplex PCR; TCRdb's version includes in-frame clones alone and lacks a portion of them. The sample lists approximately 170,000 clones, around 87% occurring once. V lost 1 base, J lost 0 bases, and 16 bases lay in between. Germline CDR1 SGHAT, CDR2 FQNNGV. This CDR3 is 17 amino acids long. The sample was peripheral blood. This chain connects TRBV11-2 to TRBJ2-7, with D tentatively TRBD1 (6 bases). The receptor's source is a woman older than 75 in a cohort sampled during active or convalescent COVID-19. The CDR3 reads CASSLGVWGPRSYEQYV. DNA for the CDR3: TGTGCCAGCAGCTTAGGTGTTTGGGGGCCCCGCTCCTACGAGCAGTACGTC.